This TCR beta chain was sequenced during a study of tumour-infiltrating T cells in Burkitt lymphoma. Study overall: Overall and progression-free survival were predicted by productive clonality.

The CDR3 contains 16 residues. Germline CDR1 reads LGHNA; CDR2 reads YSLEER. The V end lost 1 base, the J end lost 4 bases, and 13 bases lay between the germline ends. In its sample, this clone is medium-sized. Here immunoSEQ multiplex PCR was the method, and the copy in TCRdb shows in-frame clones only, minus some. This table has about 6,300 clones, about 9.5% appearing once. Material: tumor tissue. The genes are TRBV4-3 and TRBJ2-2, with D maybe TRBD1 (6 bases). This TCR was recovered from a human donor with diffuse large B-cell lymphoma. The CDR3 spells CASSQGGPGSTGELFF. The CDR3 DNA reads as TGCGCCAGCAGCCAAGGGGGGCCTGGAAGCACCGGGGAGCTGTTTTTT.